This record looks at one T cell receptor (beta chain) sequence and its context. The target antigen is unknown. One entry per CDR3 protein results from TCRdb running MiXCR on the reads. Here the sample spans about 530,000 distinct CDR3 sequences, around a quarter being singletons. The data are from a study of T cell repertoires in cytomegalovirus infection. Study overall: A matching HLA type, together with CMV infection, was signaled by public TCR beta signatures. Study outcomes and limitations: Carriers of CMV plus the relevant HLA were identified by cumulative public TCR beta family frequency. It was HLA-C-restricted CMV-specific TCR beta clonotypes that dominated the response ex vivo.

Germline V gene lookup returns CDR1 DFQATT and CDR2 SNEGSKA (reference sequence). Trimming stripped 6 bases from V and 4 bases from J, with 12 bases between. The CDR3 runs to 13 residues. Input material: PBMCs. This clonotype was sampled from a human donor in good health (CMV status not recorded). Some clones in this sample may be carry-over from other donors' samples. V usage is TRBV20-1 and J usage is TRBJ2-2; TRBD1 might be the D (5 bases). The CDR3 DNA follows: TGCAGTGCACCAGGGCGTGGCACCGGGGAGCTGTTTTTT. This gives the protein CSAPGRGTGELFF.